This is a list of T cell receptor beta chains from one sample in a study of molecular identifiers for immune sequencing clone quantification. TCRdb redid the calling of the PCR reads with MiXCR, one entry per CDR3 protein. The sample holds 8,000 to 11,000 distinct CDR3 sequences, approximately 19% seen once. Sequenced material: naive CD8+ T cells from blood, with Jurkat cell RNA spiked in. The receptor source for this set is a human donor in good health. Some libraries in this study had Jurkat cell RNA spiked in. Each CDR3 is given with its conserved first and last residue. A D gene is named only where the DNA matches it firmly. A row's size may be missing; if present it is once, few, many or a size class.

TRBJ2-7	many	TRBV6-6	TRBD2	TGTGCCAGCAGTTACGCTCCGGGACTAGCGGACGACTCCTACGAGCAGTACTTC	CASSYAPGLADDSYEQYF
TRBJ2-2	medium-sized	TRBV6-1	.	TGTGCCAGCACCGACATCTTCGGGGAGCTGTTTTTT	CASTDIFGELFF
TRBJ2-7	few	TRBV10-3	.	TGTGCCATCAGTGAGTCAAGGTTCCACGAGCAGTACTTC	CAISESRFHEQYF
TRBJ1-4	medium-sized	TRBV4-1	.	TGCGCCAGCAGCCAAGATGACCCGCCAGGGGAAAAACTGTTTTTT	CASSQDDPPGEKLFF
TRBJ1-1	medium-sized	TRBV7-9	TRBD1	TGTGCCAGCAGCTTAACGCAGGGGGTGCCAATGAACACTGAAGCTTTCTTT	CASSLTQGVPMNTEAFF
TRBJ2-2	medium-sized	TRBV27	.	TGTGCCAGCAGTTCAGGGTTAACCGGGGAGCTGTTTTTT	CASSSGLTGELFF
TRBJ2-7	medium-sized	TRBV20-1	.	TGCAGTGCTAGGGCCATTAGGGATTCCTACGAGCAGTACTTC	CSARAIRDSYEQYF
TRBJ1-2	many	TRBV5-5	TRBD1	TGTGCCAGCAGCCAGACAGGGATCGATGACACCTTC	CASSQTGIDDTF
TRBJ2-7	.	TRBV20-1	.	TGCAGTGCTAGTAGTCGAGACCGGCTAATAAACTACTACGAGCAGTACTTC	CSASSRDRLINYYEQYF
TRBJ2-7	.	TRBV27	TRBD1	TGTGCCAGCAGCTGGGGACAGAACTACGAGCAGTACTTC	CASSWGQNYEQYF